Shown below are 5 T cell receptor beta chains from a single sample sequenced in a study of T cell changes during pregnancy in multiple sclerosis. Profiled with immunoSEQ multiplex PCR; TCRdb holds only in-frame clones, not every one. The sample holds nearly 110,000 clones, around 90% seen once. The sequences come from peripheral blood, collected before pregnancy. These receptors all come from a female donor with multiple sclerosis, enrolled in a pregnancy study.

The chain carries TRBV18 and TRBJ2-6; 10 bases map to TRBD1. This CDR3 comprises 17 residues. The trim removed 3 bases at V and 0 bases at J, leaving 2 bases unmatched. CDR1 and CDR2 from the germline V gene are KGHSH and LQKENI. This CDR3 reads CASSPGTGDSGANVLTF. In DNA, the CDR3 is TGTGCCAGCTCACCCGGGACAGGGGACTCTGGGGCCAACGTCCTGACTTTC.

The chain joins TRBV7-9 to TRBJ2-2, with D perhaps TRBD1 (5 bases). CDR1 is SEHNR and CDR2 is FQNEAQ in the germline V gene (reference sequence). The CDR3 runs to 14 residues. Trimming removed 3 bases from V and 5 bases from J, with 10 bases in between. Written as DNA, the CDR3 is TGTGCCAGCAGCTTGAGACAGTTAACCGGGGAGCTGTTTTTT. Encoded protein: CASSLRQLTGELFF.

The chain couples TRBV28 to TRBJ2-7; TRBD2 matches at 7 bases. The V gene end was trimmed by 6 bases and the J gene end by 4 bases; junction bases not matched to a gene: 9. Germline loops: CDR1 MDHEN, CDR2 SYDVKM. This CDR3 is built from 14 residues. This CDR3 reads CASSGGREWYEQYF. The CDR3 DNA reads TGTGCCAGCAGCGGAGGGCGGGAGTGGTACGAGCAGTACTTC.

This clone has a single count. This chain links TRBV6-4 with TRBJ2-5; D remains unclear. The germline V gene encodes CDR1 MRHNA and CDR2 SNTAGT. CDR3 length: 14 residues. The V end was cut by 6 bases, the J end by 4 bases, with 15 bases between. The CDR3 spells CASSATGESETQYF. CDR3 DNA: TGTGCCAGCAGCGCGACCGGAGAATCAGAGACCCAGTACTTC.

The V and J genes are TRBV6-6 and TRBJ2-4; TRBD2 is a possible D gene (7 bases). V dropped 6 bases and J dropped 1 base, with 13 bases sitting between them. The CDR3 length is 15 residues. The germline V gene has CDR1 MNHNY and CDR2 SVGAGI (reference sequence). The CDR3 region is CASSRGASAKNIQYF. CDR3 DNA sequence: TGTGCCAGCAGCCGGGGGGCCAGCGCCAAAAACATTCAGTACTTC.